This T cell receptor beta chain was documented in a study of blood T cells in healthy people across ages. Whole-study results and caveats: TCR beta diversity tracked closely with naive T cell percentage. More naive CD4+ cells and higher diversity were found in long-lived than in aged donors.

The CDR3 runs 13 residues. Trimming took off 4 bases at V and 7 bases at J, with 13 bases between the two ends. CDR1 LGHNA and CDR2 YSLEER come from the germline V gene. In regard to this clonotype: Its antigen is as yet unknown.

Sample-barcoded 5' priming and a J-beta primer mix drove a second PCR of roughly 6 to 12 cycles. Template switching added a 12-random-nucleotide identifier to every cDNA molecule. Per-sample output comprised a minimum of 2.5 million paired-end reads containing CDR3. TCRdb reprocessed the 5' RACE reads via MiXCR and lists one record per CDR3 protein. The sample carries some 1,500,000 distinct CDR3 sequences, approximately 39% recorded once. The sequence was obtained from a woman between 18 and 29 years old in good health. The chain is built from TRBV4-3 and TRBJ1-2, with D tentatively TRBD1 (5 bases). Sequencing was performed on blood. This chain's CDR3 is CASSPGPGAGYTF. The DNA of the CDR3 is TGCGCCAGCAGCCCCGGGCCTGGGGCTGGCTACACCTTC.